This T cell receptor (beta chain) came from a study of blood T cell repertoires in COVID-19. Study-level information: T cells, B-cell-depleted T cells, or PBMCs supplied cDNA or gDNA.

This table comes from immunoSEQ multiplex PCR, and its TCRdb copy is limited to in-frame clones, with some not included. Among some 270,000 clones listed, about 86% were seen once. While infection was still active, Seattle patients were enrolled and then followed longitudinally. Germline lookup yields CDR1 MNHEY and CDR2 SVGAGI. The CDR3 runs to 15 residues. The trim removed 0 bases at V and 5 bases at J, leaving 5 bases unmatched. The clonotype was recovered from a person aged 65 to 79 with COVID-19, enrolled during active disease. Input material: peripheral blood. The genes are TRBV6-5 and TRBJ2-7; 9 nucleotides agree with TRBD1. CDR3 in DNA: TGTGCCAGCAGTTACTCTAGGACAGGGGCCAACGAGCAGTACTTC. Translation gives CASSYSRTGANEQYF.